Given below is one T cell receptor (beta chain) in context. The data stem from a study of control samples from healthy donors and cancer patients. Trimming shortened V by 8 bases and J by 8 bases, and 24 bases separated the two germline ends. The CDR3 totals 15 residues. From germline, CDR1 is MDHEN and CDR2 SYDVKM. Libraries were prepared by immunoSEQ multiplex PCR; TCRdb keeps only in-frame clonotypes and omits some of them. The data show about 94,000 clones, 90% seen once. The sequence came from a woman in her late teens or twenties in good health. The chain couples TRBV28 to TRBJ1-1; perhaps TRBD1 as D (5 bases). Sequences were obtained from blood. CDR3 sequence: CASGLSGTRKLEAFF. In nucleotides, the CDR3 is TGTGCCAGCGGACTCTCAGGGACGCGAAAGCTGGAAGCTTTCTTT.